The clone carrying this T cell receptor (beta chain) has more than one count but fewer than ten. The germline V gene encodes CDR1 SGHNT and CDR2 YYREEE (reference sequence). The CDR3 spans 13 residues. V lost 4 bases to trimming and J lost 6 bases; unmatched junction nucleotides: 3. The table came from immunoSEQ multiplex PCR; TCRdb's copy has only in-frame clones and leaves some out. The profile shows roughly 130,000 clones, more than 80% of them singletons. These data come from a study of control samples from healthy donors and cancer patients. This clonotype originated in a man aged 18 to 35 in good health. The rearrangement joins TRBV5-4 to TRBJ1-2, with 10 bases lining up with TRBD1. The sequenced sample consisted of blood. CDR3 region: CASSQDRGHGYTF. As DNA, the CDR3 is TGTGCCAGCAGCCAAGACAGGGGGCATGGCTACACCTTC.